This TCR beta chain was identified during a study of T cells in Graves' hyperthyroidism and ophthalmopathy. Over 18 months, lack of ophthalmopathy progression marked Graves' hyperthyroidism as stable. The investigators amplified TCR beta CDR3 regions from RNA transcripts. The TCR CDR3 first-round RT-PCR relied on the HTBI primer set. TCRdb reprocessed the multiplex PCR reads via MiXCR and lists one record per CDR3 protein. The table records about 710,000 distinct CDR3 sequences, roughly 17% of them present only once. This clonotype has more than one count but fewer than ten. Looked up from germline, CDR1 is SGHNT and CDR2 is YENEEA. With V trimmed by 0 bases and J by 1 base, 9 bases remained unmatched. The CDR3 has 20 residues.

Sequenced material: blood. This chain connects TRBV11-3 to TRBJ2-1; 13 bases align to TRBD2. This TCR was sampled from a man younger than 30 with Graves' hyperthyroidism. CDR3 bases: TGTGCCAGCAGCTTAGATCCCCCACTAGCGGGAGGGCCTTCCTACAATGAGCAGTTCTTC. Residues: CASSLDPPLAGGPSYNEQFF.